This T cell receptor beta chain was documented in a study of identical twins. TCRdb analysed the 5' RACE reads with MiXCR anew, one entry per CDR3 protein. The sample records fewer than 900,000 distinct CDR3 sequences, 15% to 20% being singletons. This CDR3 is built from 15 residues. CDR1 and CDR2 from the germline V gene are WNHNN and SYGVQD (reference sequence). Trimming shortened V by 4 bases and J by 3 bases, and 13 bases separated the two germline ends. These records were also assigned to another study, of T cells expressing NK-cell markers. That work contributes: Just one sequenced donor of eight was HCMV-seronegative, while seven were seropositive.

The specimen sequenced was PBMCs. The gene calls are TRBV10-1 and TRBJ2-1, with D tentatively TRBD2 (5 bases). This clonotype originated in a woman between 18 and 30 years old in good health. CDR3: CASSATGTHYNEQFF. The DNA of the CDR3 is TGCGCCAGCAGTGCTACGGGAACCCACTACAATGAGCAGTTCTTC.